The present T cell receptor (beta chain) was sequenced within a study of identical twins. Study observations and caveats: Fewer insertions were carried by abundant cord blood beta clonotypes, but none was seen in memory repertoires. The study reached conclusions through statistical analysis that was cross-sectional, not following the same donors. Excess twin sharing in beta out-of-frame sequences was weaker.

TCRdb re-derived calls from the 5' RACE reads in MiXCR, one entry per CDR3 protein. The sample records approximately 240,000 distinct CDR3 sequences, around an eighth being singletons. About this clonotype: Its antigen remains unknown.

CDR1 DFQATT and CDR2 SNEGSKA come from the germline V gene (reference sequence). The V end lost 6 bases, the J end lost 7 bases, and 13 bases lay between the germline ends. This CDR3 contains 11 residues. Every sampled donor was Caucasian and healthy. This chain joins TRBV20-1 and TRBJ2-7; possible D gene TRBD1, 6 bases. The sample consisted of memory (CD45RO+) T cells sorted from blood. The source is a woman aged 18-35 years in good health. CDR3 sequence: CSAIRGGEQYF. DNA of the CDR3: TGCAGTGCGATACGAGGGGGTGAGCAGTACTTC.